This T cell receptor beta chain was found in a study of identical twins. Trimming cost V 5 bases and J 7 bases, with 12 bases left between them. This CDR3 has 13 amino acids. Germline CDR1 reads SEHNR; CDR2 reads FQNEAQ (reference sequence). Template switching supplied a universal primer site; unique molecular identifiers were carried on the cDNA. TCRdb passed the 5' RACE reads through MiXCR, listing each CDR3 protein once. The sample has under 900,000 distinct CDR3 sequences, roughly an eighth seen once; the top ten hold around 1.5%. This clonotype was observed a handful of times. Another study also made use of these data, one on yellow fever vaccine responses in identical twins.

The sequencing input was PBMCs. The chain uses TRBV7-9 and TRBJ2-1; tentative D call: TRBD1 (6 bases). The TCR comes from a woman aged 18-29 years in good health. This CDR3 is CASSPGQVNEQFF. CDR3 bases: TGTGCCAGCAGCCCGGGACAAGTTAATGAGCAGTTCTTC.